The TCR beta chain described here comes from a study of blood T cells in healthy people across ages. Study-level results: For the donors, CMV status was unknown and possibly confounded expanded clonotype changes. The study could not conclusively compare naive and antigen-experienced cells, given its unsorted PBMCs.

The length of the CDR3 is 14 residues. The V end lost 4 bases, the J end lost 3 bases, and 14 bases lay between the germline ends. In germline, CDR1 is SGDLS, CDR2 YYNGEE. This clonotype was observed many times. Its target is not known. A second PCR, run for roughly 7 to 12 cycles, used a sample-barcoded 5' primer plus a J-beta primer mix. All samples gave at least 2.5 million CDR3-containing paired-end reads. TCRdb analysed the 5' RACE reads with MiXCR anew, one entry per CDR3 protein. The table records more than 800,000 distinct CDR3 sequences, more than 35% of them present only once. Material: blood. The rearrangement joins TRBV9 to TRBJ2-7; no definite D call. The source is a woman in her fifties or sixties in good health. DNA of the CDR3: TGTGCCAGCAGCCCAGACCTGTCGGACTACGAGCAGTACTTC. Its translation: CASSPDLSDYEQYF. Supplemented by reference TRBV9 and TRBJ2-7, the full variable domain reads DSGVTQTPKHLITATGQRVTLRCSPRSGDLSVYWYQQSLDQGLQFLIQYYNGEERAKGNILERFSAQQFPDLHSELNLSSLELGDSALYFCASSPDLSDYEQYFGPGTRLTVT.